The clone carrying this T cell receptor beta chain was observed a few times. This specimen belongs to a study of blood T cells in healthy people across ages. Germline-derived CDR1 and CDR2 are MNHEY and SVGEGT. The CDR3 is made up of 13 amino acids. The V and J ends lost 2 bases and 3 bases respectively, with 7 bases between them. A second about 6 to 11 cycle PCR used barcoded and J-beta primers. TCRdb independently ran MiXCR on the 5' RACE reads; one entry per CDR3 protein. Seen here are 500,000 to 700,000 distinct CDR3 sequences, 25% to 35% observed once, and the top ten hold approximately 14%. The chain couples TRBV6-2 or TRBV6-3 to TRBJ1-2; D is possibly TRBD1 (5 bases). The sequence derives from an elderly woman in good health. The source material was blood. For the CDR3, the DNA is TGTGCCAGCAGTTACGGGGCAGACTATGGCTACACCTTC. Protein: CASSYGADYGYTF.